These T cell receptor beta chains were read from a single sample in a study of cytomegalovirus exposure and HLA in healthy donors. Measured with immunoSEQ multiplex PCR; TCRdb has only the in-frame clones, and not every one. The table has 100,000 to 150,000 clones, approximately 69% seen once. What was sequenced was PBMCs. Receptor source: a man in his forties in good health and CMV-seropositive. Each CDR3 is given with its conserved first and last residue. D genes are given only for firm matches. A row's size may be missing; if present it is once, few, many or a size class.

CDR3 length,D gene,V gene,clone size,J gene,CDR3 protein,CDR3 DNA
16,TRBD1,TRBV15,-,TRBJ2-5,CATSPEGGDRVNTQYF,TGTGCCACCAGTCCCGAAGGAGGGGACAGGGTCAACACCCAGTACTTC
22,TRBD2,TRBV28,-,TRBJ2-7,CASSWMGGRLAGGPLITYEQYF,TGTGCCAGCAGTTGGATGGGGGGGCGGCTAGCGGGAGGACCTTTAATTACCTACGAGCAGTACTTC
12,-,TRBV6-1,-,TRBJ2-7,CASSYTGYEQYF,TGTGCCAGCAGTTATACAGGTTACGAGCAGTACTTC
15,-,TRBV6-5,-,TRBJ2-6,CASSYSSRGANVLTF,TGTGCCAGCAGTTACTCTTCCAGGGGGGCCAACGTCCTGACTTTC
15,-,TRBV7-8,-,TRBJ1-3,CASSYPGGSGNTIYF,TGTGCCAGCAGCTACCCCGGAGGCTCTGGAAACACCATATATTTT
16,TRBD2,TRBV4-1,-,TRBJ2-2,CASSRGGRAYTGELFF,TGCGCCAGCAGCCGCGGGGGACGGGCTTACACCGGGGAGCTGTTTTTT
14,TRBD1,TRBV2,-,TRBJ2-2,CASHLTGVTGELFF,TGTGCCTCCCATTTGACAGGGGTCACCGGGGAGCTGTTTTTT
13,-,TRBV30,few,TRBJ2-1,CAWSVLGSNEQFF,TGTGCCTGGAGTGTTTTGGGGAGCAATGAGCAGTTCTTC
16,TRBD1,TRBV7-9,-,TRBJ2-1,CASSGGQGGVVFEQFF,TGTGCCAGCAGCGGGGGACAGGGAGGAGTTGTATTTGAGCAGTTCTTC
15,TRBD1,TRBV14,-,TRBJ2-7,CASSRWDRGNREQYF,TGTGCCAGCAGCCGATGGGACAGGGGGAACCGGGAGCAGTACTTC
15,TRBD1,TRBV29-1,-,TRBJ2-7,CSVLRNRGERYEQYF,TGCAGCGTTTTGAGGAACAGGGGAGAACGATACGAGCAGTACTTC
19,-,TRBV10-1,-,TRBJ1-1,CASSERATGRGPGDTEAFF,TGCGCCAGCAGTGAGAGGGCTACAGGACGCGGGCCGGGGGACACTGAAGCTTTCTTT
15,TRBD1,TRBV7-9,-,TRBJ1-2,CASSLDRALYRGYTF,TGTGCCAGCAGCTTGGACAGGGCCTTATATCGAGGCTACACCTTC
14,TRBD1,TRBV7-2,-,TRBJ1-6,CASSSARQGVFYHF,TGTGCCAGCAGCTCTGCGAGACAGGGGGTTTTTTACCACTTT
14,TRBD2,TRBV18,few,TRBJ2-7,CASSSGLDRVEQYF,TGTGCCAGCTCCTCGGGACTAGATAGGGTCGAGCAGTACTTC
15,TRBD1,TRBV6-6,few,TRBJ1-2,CASTRDRANNYGYTF,TGTGCCAGCACCCGAGACAGGGCTAATAACTATGGCTACACCTTC
12,-,TRBV29-1,-,TRBJ1-2,CSVERQASGYTF,TGCAGCGTTGAACGGCAGGCTTCTGGCTACACCTTC
14,TRBD1,TRBV4-2,-,TRBJ2-7,CASSDRTGTYEQYF,TGTGCCAGCAGCGACCGGACAGGGACCTACGAGCAGTACTTC
17,-,TRBV5-6,few,TRBJ2-5,CASSLGFRTGYQETQYF,TGTGCCAGCAGCTTGGGTTTTCGGACGGGATACCAAGAGACCCAGTACTTC
15,-,TRBV12-5,-,TRBJ2-3,CASGLDLGASDTQYF,TGTGCTAGTGGTTTGGACCTGGGGGCATCAGATACGCAGTATTTT
14,-,TRBV7-4,-,TRBJ1-4,CASSSGHHLEKLFF,TGTGCCAGCAGCTCGGGACACCATCTTGAAAAACTGTTTTTT
13,TRBD1,TRBV2,-,TRBJ1-5,CASEGRGAAPQHF,TGTGCCAGCGAGGGCAGGGGGGCTGCGCCCCAGCATTTT
18,TRBD2,TRBV27,few,TRBJ2-2,CASRYREASGSNTGELFF,TGTGCCAGCAGGTACAGGGAGGCTAGCGGGAGCAACACCGGGGAGCTGTTTTTT
15,-,TRBV9,-,TRBJ2-7,CASSVSGTYSYEQYF,TGTGCCAGCAGCGTGTCCGGGACTTACTCCTACGAGCAGTACTTC
15,TRBD1,TRBV6-1,-,TRBJ1-5,CASRMDRGGNQPQHF,TGTGCCAGCAGGATGGACAGGGGGGGGAATCAGCCCCAGCATTTT
12,-,TRBV28,few,TRBJ2-7,CASSLNSYEQYF,TGTGCCAGCAGTTTAAACAGCTACGAGCAGTACTTC
13,-,TRBV27,few,TRBJ1-4,CASSLQIFEKLFF,TGTGCCAGCAGTTTACAGATCTTTGAAAAACTGTTTTTT
15,TRBD1,TRBV19,-,TRBJ1-1,CASSKDRGQNTEAFF,TGTGCCAGTAGTAAAGACAGGGGACAGAACACTGAAGCTTTCTTT
15,TRBD1,TRBV11-2,-,TRBJ2-2,CASSRGQTNTGELFF,TGTGCCAGCAGCAGGGGACAGACAAACACCGGGGAGCTGTTTTTT
15,TRBD1,TRBV18,few,TRBJ1-5,CASSPWGQGNQPQHF,TGTGCCAGCTCACCATGGGGACAGGGGAACCAGCCCCAGCATTTT
14,TRBD1,TRBV28,-,TRBJ1-1,CASSLDRGSTEAFF,TGTGCCAGCAGTTTGGACAGGGGATCGACTGAAGCTTTCTTT
15,TRBD2,TRBV27,-,TRBJ2-1,CASSTGTNQYNEQFF,TGTGCCAGCAGTACCGGGACTAACCAATACAATGAGCAGTTCTTC
15,TRBD2,TRBV6-1,few,TRBJ2-5,CASSVSGGVLETQYF,TGTGCCAGCAGTGTTAGCGGGGGGGTTTTGGAGACCCAGTACTTC
15,-,TRBV6-5,-,TRBJ1-6,CASSQDISYSSPLHF,TGTGCCAGCAGTCAGGACATCTCCTATAGTTCACCCCTCCACTTT
14,-,TRBV29-1,-,TRBJ2-2,CSVQGSGVTGELFF,TGCAGCGTTCAAGGCTCAGGGGTAACCGGGGAGCTGTTTTTT
12,-,TRBV29-1,-,TRBJ1-1,CSVQQGNTEAFF,TGCAGCGTTCAACAGGGGAACACTGAAGCTTTCTTT
13,-,TRBV19,-,TRBJ1-5,CASTGDSNQPQHF,TGTGCCAGTACAGGGGATAGCAATCAGCCCCAGCATTTT
13,-,TRBV2,-,TRBJ2-2,CASHRTASGELFF,TGTGCCAGCCATAGGACAGCGTCCGGGGAGCTGTTTTTT
13,-,TRBV7-2,-,TRBJ1-3,CASSLNSGNTIYF,TGTGCCAGCAGCTTAAACAGTGGGAACACCATATATTTT
14,TRBD2,TRBV28,-,TRBJ2-5,CASSPGGARETQYF,TGTGCCAGCAGTCCCGGGGGGGCCCGAGAGACCCAGTACTTC
16,TRBD1,TRBV27,-,TRBJ2-2,CASSFRRTGVTGELFF,TGTGCCAGCAGTTTTAGGCGGACAGGGGTCACCGGGGAGCTGTTTTTT
15,-,TRBV7-9,-,TRBJ1-2,CASSLLPTEDYGYTF,TGTGCCAGCAGCTTATTACCGACTGAGGACTATGGCTACACCTTC
15,TRBD1,TRBV7-2,few,TRBJ2-7,CASSLMGQGLGEQYF,TGTGCCAGCAGCTTAATGGGACAGGGGTTGGGTGAGCAGTACTTC
15,-,TRBV19,-,TRBJ1-6,CASSIQQGYNSPLHF,TGTGCCAGTAGTATCCAGCAGGGGTATAATTCACCCCTCCACTTT
15,TRBD1,TRBV7-8,-,TRBJ1-2,CASSLSAGTGYGYTF,TGTGCCAGCAGCTTATCGGCAGGGACAGGGTATGGCTACACCTTC
13,-,TRBV5-5,few,TRBJ1-5,CASSTQGDQPQHF,TGTGCCAGCAGTACCCAGGGCGATCAGCCCCAGCATTTT
13,-,TRBV6-5,-,TRBJ2-3,CASSYMRSDTQYF,TGTGCCAGCAGTTACATGAGGTCGGATACGCAGTATTTT
14,TRBD2,TRBV4-1,-,TRBJ2-3,CASSQEKRGDTQYF,TGCGCCAGCAGCCAAGAGAAGCGGGGTGATACGCAGTATTTT
16,TRBD1,TRBV14,-,TRBJ1-1,CASSPLRGQGGTEAFF,TGTGCCAGCAGCCCCTTGAGGGGGCAGGGCGGCACTGAAGCTTTCTTT
14,TRBD1,TRBV6-1,few,TRBJ2-5,CASRRGTGQETQYF,TGTGCCAGCAGACGTGGGACAGGGCAAGAGACCCAGTACTTC
15,-,TRBV10-3,once,TRBJ1-5,CATSESNIANQPQHF,TGTGCCACCAGTGAGTCAAACATAGCCAATCAGCCCCAGCATTTT
15,-,TRBV9,-,TRBJ1-1,CASSPSPAAATEAFF,TGTGCCAGCAGCCCCTCTCCAGCCGCGGCCACTGAAGCTTTCTTT
13,-,TRBV7-2,-,TRBJ2-5,CASQGGGQETQYF,TGTGCCAGTCAAGGGGGGGGGCAAGAGACCCAGTACTTC
14,TRBD1,TRBV18,once,TRBJ1-2,CASSQQGVDYGYTF,TGTGCCAGCTCACAACAGGGGGTCGACTATGGCTACACCTTC
14,-,TRBV7-8,-,TRBJ2-5,CASSLGTAQETQYF,TGTGCCAGCAGCTTAGGGACAGCCCAAGAGACCCAGTACTTC
15,TRBD1,TRBV19,few,TRBJ2-1,CASIPDRASYNEQFF,TGTGCCAGTATCCCGGACAGGGCGTCCTACAATGAGCAGTTCTTC
20,TRBD1,TRBV7-6,few,TRBJ2-2,CASSLLEHYRGASNTGELFF,TGTGCCAGCAGCTTACTCGAGCATTACAGGGGCGCCTCGAACACCGGGGAGCTGTTTTTT
12,-,TRBV29-1,-,TRBJ1-2,CSVEGGSGGYTF,TGCAGCGTTGAAGGAGGGTCTGGGGGCTACACCTTC